This TCR beta chain was identified during a study of shared clonotypes between healthy human individuals. This CDR3 comprises 14 residues. With 4 bases removed from V and 6 bases from J, the gap between germline ends came to 13 bases. CDR1 is SGHVS, CDR2 FQNEAQ, per germline. CD8 cells regarded as naive lacked CD45RO, were positively chosen for CCR7, and omitted terminally differentiated effector memory CD45RA+ cells. Measured with immunoSEQ multiplex PCR; TCRdb has only the in-frame clones, and not every one. This sample has about 2.2 million clones, with more than 85% found just once. This clone was picked up one time.

This clonotype was obtained from a man aged 18-30 years in good health. Some clones in this sample may be carry-over from other donors' samples. The specimen was naive CD8+ T cells from PBMCs. J is TRBJ2-1 and V is TRBV7-8, with D maybe TRBD2 (5 bases). CDR3 in DNA: TGTGCCAGCAGCTCCGTTCCGGGGATCAATGAGCAGTTCTTC. Translating it yields CASSSVPGINEQFF.